This T cell receptor (beta chain) originates from a study of regulatory T cells in long-lasting Graves disease. Building the TCR beta libraries relied on iRepertoire HTBI primers, and CDR3 regions underwent Arm-PCR. TCRdb reprocessed the multiplex PCR reads with MiXCR, giving one entry per CDR3 protein. The repertoire holds more than 300,000 distinct CDR3 sequences, with approximately 10% as singletons. This sample's time point: newly diagnosed GD, antithyroid drugs for less than 3 months. PBMCs were the source of the RNA used for TCR sequencing. Germline-derived CDR1 and CDR2 are SGHTA and FQGNSA. CDR3 size: 15 residues. The V gene lost 1 base and the J gene lost 1 base, with 9 bases spanning the gap. This clonotype was seen at least ten times. These same records also appear under a second study, on T cells in Graves' hyperthyroidism and ophthalmopathy.

The receptor comes from a woman aged 18-29 years with Graves disease. The sequences come from peripheral blood mononuclear cells (PBMCs), collected at new diagnosis, from a patient treated with antithyroid drugs. The chain uses TRBV7-2 and TRBJ2-3; a possible D gene is TRBD2 (6 bases). For the CDR3, the DNA is TGTGCCAGCAGCTTAGTTGGAGGGGGCACAGATACGCAGTATTTT. Translating it yields CASSLVGGGTDTQYF.